One TCR beta chain is described in this entry. The antigen is unknown. The sample is drawn from a study of cytomegalovirus exposure and HLA in healthy donors. As for the study in general: Earlier work reported 117 million unique TCR beta sequences from 150 million to 200 million T cells. General observations from the study: Cytomegalovirus-associated status was assigned to about 170 TCR beta chains. Roughly even sequencing depth across donors was the assumption behind the presence/absence analyses.

Donors showed nominal health when sampled, although they likely had unrecorded immune exposures. The study ran its PCR with 60 Vbeta and 13 Jbeta primers. Method: immunoSEQ multiplex PCR; TCRdb's copy keeps in-frame clones and lacks some. This table has some 110,000 clones, roughly 68% appearing once. This CDR3 contains 13 residues. Trimming left V 0 bases short and J 5 bases short, with 7 bases between. Looked up from germline, CDR1 is SGHAT and CDR2 is FQNNGV. The chain uses TRBV11-2 and TRBJ1-1, with D possibly matching TRBD1 (5 bases). The specimen sequenced was PBMCs. This sequence was found in a woman in her twenties or thirties in good health and CMV-seronegative. The CDR3: CASSLDQGTEAFF. The CDR3 DNA reads as TGTGCCAGCAGCTTAGACCAGGGAACTGAAGCTTTCTTT.